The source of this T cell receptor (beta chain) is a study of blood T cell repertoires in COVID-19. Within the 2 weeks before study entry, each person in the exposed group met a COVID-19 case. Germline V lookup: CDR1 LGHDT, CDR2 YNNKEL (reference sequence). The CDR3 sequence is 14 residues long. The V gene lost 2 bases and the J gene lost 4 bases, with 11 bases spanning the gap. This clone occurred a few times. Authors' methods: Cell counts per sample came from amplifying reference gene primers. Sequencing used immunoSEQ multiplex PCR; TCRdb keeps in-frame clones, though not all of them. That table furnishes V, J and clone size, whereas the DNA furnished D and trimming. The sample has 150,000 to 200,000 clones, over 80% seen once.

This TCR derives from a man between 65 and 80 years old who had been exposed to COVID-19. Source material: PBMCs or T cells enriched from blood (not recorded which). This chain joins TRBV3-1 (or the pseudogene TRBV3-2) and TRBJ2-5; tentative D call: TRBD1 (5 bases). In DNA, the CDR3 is TGTGCCAGCAGCCAACAGGGATGGGGAGAGACCCAGTACTTC. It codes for CASSQQGWGETQYF.